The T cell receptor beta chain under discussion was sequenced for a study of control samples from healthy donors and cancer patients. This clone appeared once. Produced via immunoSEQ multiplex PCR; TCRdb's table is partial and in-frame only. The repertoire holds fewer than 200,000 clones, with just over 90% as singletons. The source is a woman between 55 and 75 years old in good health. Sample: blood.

CDR3 protein: CASSLYEGVNYGYTF. In DNA, the CDR3 is TGTGCCAGCAGCTTATATGAGGGGGTGAACTATGGCTACACCTTC. The J gene is TRBJ1-2, the V gene TRBV7-9; tentatively, D is TRBD1 (6 bases). The germline V gene encodes CDR1 SEHNR and CDR2 FQNEAQ (reference sequence). V dropped 2 bases and J dropped 2 bases, with 12 bases sitting between them. This CDR3 spans 15 amino acids.